Listed below are T cell receptor beta chains from one sample, sequenced in a study of T cells in localized non-small cell lung cancer. The table came from immunoSEQ multiplex PCR; TCRdb's copy has only in-frame clones and leaves some out. The sample contains some 28,000 clones, roughly 89% of which appear only once. Sequenced material: peripheral blood, taken before any cancer treatment. Every receptor here comes from a male donor aged 60 or older with stage I lung adenocarcinoma. The CDR3 runs from the conserved cysteine through the conserved F or W. Fields, in order: D gene, V gene, J gene, clone size, CDR3 protein, CDR3 DNA. A D gene is named only where the DNA matches it firmly. Not every row has a clone size; where given, it reads once, few, many or a size class.

>.|TRBV19|TRBJ2-2|.
CATGRRTGELFF
TGTGCCACGGGACGGAGGACCGGGGAGCTGTTTTTT
>.|TRBV6-1|TRBJ2-7|.
CASSSGSSSSYEQYF
TGTGCCAGCAGCTCGGGCTCATCGAGCTCCTACGAGCAGTACTTC
>.|TRBV29-1|TRBJ2-7|.
CSVEDPGGNEQYF
TGCAGCGTTGAAGATCCGGGGGGCAACGAGCAGTACTTC
>.|TRBV28|TRBJ1-3|.
CASSPPGVQAGNTTYF
TGTGCCAGCAGTCCTCCAGGGGTCCAGGCCGGAAACACCACATATTTT
>TRBD2|TRBV9|TRBJ2-7|.
CASSVGGTSGDEQYF
TGTGCCAGCAGCGTAGGTGGGACTAGCGGGGACGAGCAGTACTTC
>.|TRBV6-1|TRBJ2-2|.
CASRKNTGELFF
TGTGCCAGCAGAAAGAACACCGGGGAGCTGTTTTTT
>.|TRBV5-1|TRBJ1-6|.
CASSLVGGENSPLHF
TGCGCCAGCAGCTTGGTAGGGGGTGAAAATTCACCCCTCCACTTT
>.|TRBV5-1|TRBJ1-3|.
CASSLAGSGNTIYF
TGCGCCAGCAGCTTGGCGGGCTCTGGAAACACCATATATTTT
>TRBD1|TRBV30|TRBJ1-4|.
CAWSAKGAGGEKLFF
TGTGCCTGGAGTGCGAAGGGGGCCGGGGGCGAAAAACTGTTTTTT
>.|TRBV6-1|TRBJ2-5|.
CASTLDSYGGQYF
TGTGCCAGCACTCTGGACAGCTATGGAGGCCAGTACTTC
>TRBD2|TRBV30|TRBJ2-7|.
CAWSGWGGNEQYF
TGTGCCTGGAGTGGTTGGGGAGGGAACGAGCAGTACTTC
>TRBD1|TRBV6-6|TRBJ2-2|.
CASTPDRATGELFF
TGTGCCAGCACCCCGGACAGGGCTACCGGGGAGCTGTTTTTT
>.|TRBV5-1|TRBJ1-6|.
CASSLTTENSPLHF
TGCGCCAGCAGCCTTACGACGGAGAATTCACCCCTCCACTTT
>TRBD1|TRBV2|TRBJ1-2|.
CASRGDREFGYTF
TGTGCCAGCAGGGGGGACAGGGAGTTTGGCTACACCTTC
>.|TRBV7-6|TRBJ2-5|.
CASSLGYQETQYF
TGTGCCAGCAGCTTAGGGTACCAAGAGACCCAGTACTTC
>.|TRBV2|TRBJ2-2|.
CASTQGPGELFF
TGTGCCAGCACTCAGGGACCCGGGGAGCTGTTTTTT
>TRBD2|TRBV19|TRBJ2-1|.
CASSSISGGGSYNEQFF
TGTGCCAGTAGTTCCATTAGCGGGGGCGGCTCCTACAATGAGCAGTTCTTC
>.|TRBV28|TRBJ1-2|.
CASSVNYGYTF
TGTGCCAGCAGTGTTAACTATGGCTACACCTTC
>.|TRBV5-1|TRBJ1-1|.
CASSLAGTNTEAFF
TGCGCCAGCAGCTTGGCGGGGACGAACACTGAAGCTTTCTTT
>.|TRBV7-9|TRBJ1-1|once
CASSWESEAFF
TGTGCCAGCAGCTGGGAGTCTGAAGCTTTCTTT
>TRBD1|TRBV2|TRBJ1-1|.
CASSSPPRQGGTEAFF
TGTGCCAGCAGTTCCCCGCCGAGACAGGGCGGCACTGAAGCTTTCTTT
>.|TRBV6-6|TRBJ2-2|.
CASSYSGGTGELFF
TGTGCCAGCAGTTATTCTGGCGGCACCGGGGAGCTGTTTTTT
>.|TRBV19|TRBJ2-3|.
CASSTNRARADTQYF
TGTGCCAGTAGTACGAACAGGGCGCGGGCAGATACGCAGTATTTT
>TRBD1|TRBV30|TRBJ2-7|.
CAWSSPGGQGSYEQYF
TGTGCCTGGAGTTCCCCCGGGGGACAGGGCTCCTACGAGCAGTACTTC
>TRBD1|TRBV7-9|TRBJ2-5|.
CASSLVGQGAETQYF
TGTGCCAGCAGCTTAGTGGGCCAGGGGGCAGAGACCCAGTACTTC